This T cell receptor beta chain was retrieved from a study of STAT5B mutations in CD4+ large granular lymphocyte leukemia. General study results and limits: TRBV06-family usage was enriched in top patient clones (8/27) versus controls (2/35). CD4-sorted patient repertoires seemed more clonal than healthy CD4+ repertoires.

Germline loops: CDR1 SGHKS, CDR2 YYEKEE (reference sequence). The CDR3 totals 13 residues. The V and J ends lost 8 bases and 7 bases respectively, with 16 bases between them. A word on this clone: The antigen is unknown.

The assay was immunoSEQ multiplex PCR, and TCRdb's table has in-frame clones only and misses some. This sample carries about 3,700 clones, 85% of them seen once, and the ten largest clones take roughly 2.5%. J is TRBJ2-1 and V is TRBV5-5, with D perhaps TRBD2 (6 bases). The TCR was taken from a human donor in good health. The sample was CD4+ T cells from blood buffy coats. CDR3 amino acids: CASRGGWGNEQFF. The CDR3 DNA is TGTGCCAGTAGGGGAGGTTGGGGAAATGAGCAGTTCTTC.